This T cell receptor (beta chain) was found in a study of blood T cell repertoires in COVID-19. Overall study: Acute and convalescent COVID-19 specimens originated in the United States, Italy and Spain. PBMCs, B-cell-depleted T cells, or T cells were the source of the cDNA or gDNA that made up the material.

The V gene lost 2 bases and the J gene lost 5 bases, with 15 bases spanning the gap. Germline V lookup: CDR1 ENHRY, CDR2 SYGVKD. CDR3 length equals 15 residues. Authors' data handling: Estimates of nucleated cell counts were drawn from the amplification of reference gene primers. Sequencing was performed with immunoSEQ multiplex PCR; in TCRdb, only in-frame clones are kept and a portion is missing. The DNA was the basis for D and trimming; V, J and clone size are from that table. The sample consists of 120,000 to 150,000 clones, approximately 86% of them appearing once. This rearrangement joins TRBV10-3 to TRBJ1-2; D might be TRBD1 (6 bases). The TCR originated in a woman aged 50 to 60 with acute or convalescent COVID-19. The sequenced material came from peripheral blood. The CDR3 DNA is TGTGCCATCAGTGAGACGATGATACAGGGTTATGGCTACACCTTC. It encodes CAISETMIQGYGYTF.